The 31 T cell receptor beta chains below come from one sample, sequenced in a study of a mutant IDH1 vaccine in newly diagnosed glioma (dated by TCRdb to the early 2020s). Receptor libraries were prepared by the immunoSEQ multiplex PCR assay. Not all clones reach the TCRdb copy of this immuneACCESS table, which keeps in-frame sequences only. Checked studies attribute under half of the gap to unresolved V genes and leave the rest unexplained. This sample lists under 45,000 clones; 65% to 80% were detected once. The biggest ten clones account for 4% to 6.5% of the sample. This specimen's time point label, interpreted: week 23, last vaccination. Each vaccine dose was 300 ug of a 20-mer mutant IDH1 peptide in Montanide, given subcutaneously with topical imiquimod. Antigens for these TCRs are unknown. The sequenced sample was PBMCs, obtained from a glioma patient whose treatment included an IDH1 peptide vaccine. These receptors all come from a man aged 45-60 years with glioma.

The chain employs TRBV10-3 and TRBJ1-3, with D perhaps matching TRBD1 (5 bases). Germline assignment: CDR1 ENHRY and CDR2 SYGVKD. V was clipped by 5 bases and J by 2 bases, with 13 bases between them. The CDR3 extends over 15 amino acids. The DNA of the CDR3 is TGTGCCATCAGTCGAGACCCAGGGACTGGAAACACCATATATTTT. Protein sequence: CAISRDPGTGNTIYF.

The J gene is TRBJ2-3, the V gene TRBV18; perhaps TRBD1 as D (6 bases). CDR1 and CDR2 from the germline V gene are KGHSH and LQKENI. CDR3 length equals 13 residues. V was cut by 4 bases and J by 5 bases, with 10 bases left in between. CDR3 DNA sequence: TGTGCCAGCTCACGGGCAGGGGAAGATACGCAGTATTTT. This translates into CASSRAGEDTQYF.

The V call is TRBV2, the J call TRBJ1-3, with 8 positions matching TRBD1. The CDR3 has 14 residues. The germline V gene has CDR1 SNHLY and CDR2 FYNNEI. V was pared by 6 bases and J by 3 bases, with 4 bases of the junction left unmatched. CDR3 nucleotide sequence: TGTGCCAGCAGCGCAGGGGGCGGTGGAAACACCATATATTTT. Translated: CASSAGGGGNTIYF.

V gene TRBV2 combines with J gene TRBJ1-1, with D hard to call. The V gene's germline CDR1 is SNHLY and CDR2 FYNNEI. CDR3 length equals 14 residues. Trimming took off 5 bases at V and 2 bases at J, with 12 bases between the two ends. Here the CDR3 DNA reads TGTGCCAGCAGTATCGAGGCATCAAACACTGAAGCTTTCTTT. Its protein is CASSIEASNTEAFF.

The chain combines TRBV10-1 with TRBJ2-7; 10 bases fit TRBD1. Germline V gene lookup returns CDR1 WNHNN and CDR2 SYGVQD (reference sequence). With 8 bases clipped from V and 2 bases from J, the junction kept 12 bases outside the gene matches. This CDR3 comprises 16 residues. The chain's CDR3 is CASSRQGAPDPYEQYF. The DNA of the CDR3 is TGCGCCAGCTCCCGACAGGGGGCCCCCGACCCCTACGAGCAGTACTTC.

The J gene is TRBJ2-2, the V gene TRBV4-1; 11 nucleotides agree with TRBD2. The germline V gene has CDR1 MGHRA and CDR2 YSYEKL. The CDR3 totals 17 residues. Unmatched junction bases numbered 6, after V lost 3 bases and J lost 3 bases. As DNA, the CDR3 is TGCGCCAGCAGCCATTTAGCGGGGGGGCGCGACACCGGGGAGCTGTTTTTT. It yields the protein CASSHLAGGRDTGELFF.

The rearrangement uses TRBV19 and TRBJ1-6, with a possible D match to TRBD1 (6 bases). V lost 5 bases and J lost 9, with 14 bases in between. The CDR3 loop spans 14 amino acids. Germline CDR1 and CDR2: LNHDA and SQIVND (reference sequence). The CDR3 sequence is CASSYGQSSSPLHF. The CDR3 nucleotides read TGTGCCAGTAGTTACGGACAGTCTTCTTCACCCCTCCACTTT. Looking up the rest from reference TRBV19 and TRBJ1-6 gives the full variable domain: DGGITQSPKYLFRKEGQNVTLSCEQNLNHDAMYWYRQDPGQGLRLIYYSQIVNDFQKGDIAEGYSVSREKKESFPLTVTSAQKNPTAFYLCASSYGQSSSPLHFGNGTRLTVT.

V gene TRBV21-1 combines with J gene TRBJ1-1. TRBV21-1 is a pseudogene. This CDR3 contains 13 residues. The CDR3 DNA reads TGTGCCACTTCCACGAGAGGGAACACTGAAGCTTTCTTT. It is translated as CATSTRGNTEAFF.

The gene calls are TRBV9 and TRBJ2-1, with 8 bases identical to TRBD1. Per germline, CDR1 SGDLS and CDR2 YYNGEE. The J segment lost 10 bases and the V segment lost 0 bases, leaving 15 bases of the junction unmatched. This CDR3 comprises 17 residues. CDR3 bases: TGTGCCAGCAGCGTAGCCCCCTCCGGGACAGGAGAACCCGAGCAGTTCTTC. Encoded protein: CASSVAPSGTGEPEQFF.

The chain carries TRBV7-9 and TRBJ2-4, with a weak D call TRBD1 (6 bases). This CDR3 contains 16 residues. Trimming took 6 bases from V and 1 from J, leaving 16 bases between them. Germline values: CDR1 SEHNR, CDR2 FQNEAQ (reference sequence). CDR3 sequence: CASRSTGMGAKNIQYF. The DNA for the CDR3 is TGTGCCAGCAGGTCTACAGGGATGGGGGCCAAAAACATTCAGTACTTC. Full variable domain (remainder filled in from reference TRBV7-9 and TRBJ2-4): DTGVSQNPRHKITKRGQNVTFRCDPISEHNRLYWYRQTLGQGPEFLTYFQNEAQLEKSRLLSDRFSAERPKGSFSTLEIQRTEQGDSAMYLCASRSTGMGAKNIQYFGAGTRLSVL.

This chain connects TRBV4-2 to TRBJ1-1; D remains ambiguous. Trimming removed 4 bases from V and 0 bases from J, with 9 bases in between. Germline assignment: CDR1 LGHNA and CDR2 YNFKEQ. This CDR3 is 14 amino acids long. CDR3 DNA: TGTGCCAGCAGCCCCAGGCTGCTGAACACTGAAGCTTTCTTT. Translation: CASSPRLLNTEAFF.

The V call is TRBV29-1, the J call TRBJ2-7, with 9 bases aligning to TRBD1. This CDR3 is built from 12 residues. Per germline, CDR1 SQVTM and CDR2 ANQGSEA. V trimming: 5 bases; J trimming: 5 bases; junction bases outside the gene matches: 4. This chain's CDR3 is CSVRDREDEQYF. The CDR3 nucleotides are TGCAGCGTTCGGGACAGGGAGGACGAGCAGTACTTC.

This clone was seen once. The CDR3 spells CAWRGPGREKLFF. CDR3 in DNA: TGTGCCTGGAGAGGGCCAGGGCGTGAAAAACTGTTTTTT. V gene TRBV30 combines with J gene TRBJ1-4; a possible D gene is TRBD1 (5 bases). This CDR3 is built from 13 residues. The V and J ends lost 3 bases and 7 bases respectively, with 12 bases between them. The germline V gene has CDR1 GTSNPN and CDR2 SVGIG (reference sequence).

The rearrangement uses TRBV9 and TRBJ2-7; 10 positions match TRBD1. The CDR3 has 15 amino acids. Trimming at V came to 0 bases and at J to 2 bases, leaving 2 bases not matched to a gene. The germline V gene has CDR1 SGDLS and CDR2 YYNGEE. CDR3 nucleotides: TGTGCCAGCAGCGTAGACGGGACAGGGGCCTACGAGCAGTACTTC. It specifies CASSVDGTGAYEQYF.

V is TRBV4-3 and J is TRBJ1-4, with D tentatively TRBD1 (5 bases). From germline, CDR1 is LGHNA and CDR2 YSLEER. V was pared by 2 bases and J by 8 bases, with 18 bases between. The CDR3 totals 16 residues. CDR3 sequence: CASSQRSGGAKEKLFF. CDR3 coding DNA: TGCGCCAGCAGCCAACGTTCGGGCGGGGCGAAAGAAAAACTGTTTTTT.

V and J are TRBV10-3 and TRBJ1-5, with D uncertain. The V and J ends lost 3 bases and 4 bases respectively, with 10 bases between them. Germline CDR1 ENHRY, CDR2 SYGVKD. This CDR3 region has 14 residues. This chain's CDR3 is CAISELAANQPQHF. The CDR3 region has the DNA TGTGCCATCAGTGAACTGGCGGCTAATCAGCCCCAGCATTTT.

The chain carries TRBV6-1 and TRBJ1-5; 8 nucleotides align to TRBD1. The CDR3 length is 15 residues. The junction had 7 bases not matched to a gene; V was cut back by 7 bases and J by 2 bases. Germline CDR1 MNHNS, CDR2 SASEGT. CDR3: CASITGGKGNQPQHF. Written as DNA, the CDR3 is TGTGCCAGCATTACAGGGGGAAAGGGCAATCAGCCCCAGCATTTT.

This chain uses TRBV4-1 with TRBJ2-1; D gene uncertain. CDR3 length: 13 residues. Germline values: CDR1 MGHRA, CDR2 YSYEKL. V was cut by 0 bases and J by 7 bases, with 7 bases left in between. The CDR3 region has the DNA TGCGCCAGCAGCCAAGATAGTGTAAATGAGCAGTTCTTC. Translating gives CASSQDSVNEQFF.

The V call is TRBV7-2, the J call TRBJ2-7; no reliable D call. V was cut by 8 bases and J by 6 bases, with 14 bases left in between. Germline-derived CDR1 and CDR2 are SGHTA and FQGNSA. The CDR3 covers 12 residues. The CDR3 DNA is TGTGCCAGCTTGATCCCAGGTGGCGAGCAGTACTTC. Its translation is CASLIPGGEQYF. The full variable domain, with the rest looked up from reference TRBV7-2 and TRBJ2-7, is GAGVSQSPSNKVTEKGKDVELRCDPISGHTALYWYRQSLGQGLEFLIYFQGNSAPDKSGLPSDRFSAERTGGSVSTLTIQRTQQEDSAVYLCASLIPGGEQYFGPGTRLTVT.

The chain uses TRBV29-1 and TRBJ2-3, with D perhaps TRBD1 (5 bases). Germline V gives CDR1 SQVTM, CDR2 ANQGSEA. V was trimmed by 5 bases and J by 8 bases, leaving 14 bases between them. This CDR3 is built from 12 residues. CDR3 region: CSVRSDSFTQYF. The CDR3 DNA is TGCAGCGTTAGAAGTGACAGTTTTACGCAGTATTTT.

CDR3 sequence: CAWSEGNEKLFF. The CDR3 nucleotides are TGTGCCTGGAGCGAGGGAAATGAAAAACTGTTTTTT. The J gene is TRBJ1-4, the V gene TRBV30; no definite D call. CDR1 GTSNPN and CDR2 SVGIG come from the germline V gene (reference sequence). CDR3 length equals 12 residues. V was clipped by 3 bases and J by 5 bases, with 7 bases between them. Complete variable domain (other parts from reference TRBV30 and TRBJ1-4): SQTIHQWPATLVQPVGSPLSLECTVEGTSNPNLYWYRQAAGRGLQLLFYSVGIGQISSEVPQNLSASRPQDRQFILSSKKLLLSDSGFYLCAWSEGNEKLFFGSGTQLSVL.

This rearrangement joins TRBV27 to TRBJ2-1, with a weak D call TRBD1 (6 bases). The CDR3 contains 14 residues. The germline CDR1 and CDR2 sequences are MNHEY and SMNVEV (reference sequence). V lost 6 bases and J lost 0, with 9 bases in between. The CDR3 region has the DNA TGTGCCAGCAGACAGGGCAGCTCCTACAATGAGCAGTTCTTC. Translated: CASRQGSSYNEQFF.

The chain recombines TRBV15 with TRBJ2-7, with 10 bases that match TRBD1. The CDR3 totals 14 residues. V shed 1 base, J shed 3 bases, and the junction held 0 bases outside the gene matches. Germline values: CDR1 LNHNV, CDR2 YYDKDF (reference sequence). CDR3 sequence (DNA): TGTGCCACCAGCAGAGGGACAGGGGGCTACGAGCAGTACTTC. It specifies CATSRGTGGYEQYF.

This rearrangement joins TRBV6-5 to TRBJ2-7, with 9 bases identical to TRBD1. This CDR3 is 15 amino acids long. V lost 6 bases, J lost 0 bases, and 6 bases stayed unmatched. The germline gives CDR1 MNHEY, CDR2 SVGAGI. The CDR3 region is CASRGGTGSSYEQYF. CDR3 sequence (DNA): TGTGCCAGCAGGGGCGGGACAGGGAGCTCCTACGAGCAGTACTTC.

This chain's CDR3 is CASSPGLNYGYTF. As DNA, the CDR3 is TGTGCCAGCAGCCCGGGACTGAACTATGGCTACACCTTC. The chain carries TRBV5-5 and TRBJ1-2; a possible D gene is TRBD1 (5 bases). This CDR3 is 13 amino acids long. The V gene's germline CDR1 is SGHKS and CDR2 YYEKEE (reference sequence). V was shortened by 4 bases and J by 2 bases, with 9 bases between the two germline ends.

This clone was seen only once. The gene calls are TRBV30 and TRBJ1-3; D not resolved. The V end was cut by 0 bases, the J end by 2 bases, with 8 bases between. Germline V gene data show CDR1 as GTSNPN and CDR2 as SVGIG (reference sequence). The CDR3 runs to 14 residues. The DNA of the CDR3 is TGTGCCTGGAGTGTGCAAAGAGCTGGAAACACCATATATTTT. Translated: CAWSVQRAGNTIYF.

The rearrangement links TRBV27 to TRBJ1-5, with D unclear. V lost 8 bases and J 4 bases, leaving 9 bases between the germline ends. The germline V gene has CDR1 MNHEY and CDR2 SMNVEV (reference sequence). The CDR3 is 12 residues long. DNA for the CDR3: TGTGCCAGCCAAGGCGGGAATCAGCCCCAGCATTTT. This gives the protein CASQGGNQPQHF.

This clone was found many times. The V and J genes are TRBV30 and TRBJ1-6; D gene uncertain. The CDR3 is 12 amino acids. The V and J ends lost 1 base and 14 bases respectively, with 12 bases between them. Germline CDR1 and CDR2: GTSNPN and SVGIG (reference sequence). CDR3 sequence: CAWSGLGIALHF. The CDR3, as DNA: TGTGCCTGGAGTGGATTGGGGATAGCCCTCCACTTT.

The gene calls are TRBV27 and TRBJ2-1; 7 positions agree with TRBD2. CDR3 length equals 15 residues. The trim removed 3 bases at V and 8 bases at J, leaving 10 bases unmatched. In germline, CDR1 is MNHEY, CDR2 SMNVEV (reference sequence). CDR3 loop: CASSLDGGLGYEQFF. Written as DNA, the CDR3 is TGTGCCAGCAGTTTGGACGGGGGGTTGGGTTATGAGCAGTTCTTC.

CDR3 residues: CASSLVGGNEQFF. In DNA, the CDR3 is TGTGCCAGCAGCTTAGTAGGTGGTAATGAGCAGTTCTTC. The chain recombines TRBV7-2 with TRBJ2-1; D gene unclear. CDR1 is SGHTA and CDR2 is FQGNSA in the germline V gene. V lost 1 base to trimming and J lost 7 bases, with 8 bases between them. The CDR3 is 13 amino acids. The whole variable domain, filled in from reference TRBV7-2 and TRBJ2-1, reads GAGVSQSPSNKVTEKGKDVELRCDPISGHTALYWYRQSLGQGLEFLIYFQGNSAPDKSGLPSDRFSAERTGGSVSTLTIQRTQQEDSAVYLCASSLVGGNEQFFGPGTRLTVL.

The table lists this clone with a count of one. CDR3 protein: CASSEGRGYYEQYF. CDR3 sequence (DNA): TGTGCCAGCAGTGAAGGGCGGGGATACTACGAGCAGTACTTC. V usage is TRBV2 and J usage is TRBJ2-7, with TRBD2 as a possible D gene (6 bases). The CDR3 has 14 amino acids. Trimming took 1 base from V and 3 from J, leaving 10 bases between them. The V gene's germline CDR1 is SNHLY and CDR2 FYNNEI.